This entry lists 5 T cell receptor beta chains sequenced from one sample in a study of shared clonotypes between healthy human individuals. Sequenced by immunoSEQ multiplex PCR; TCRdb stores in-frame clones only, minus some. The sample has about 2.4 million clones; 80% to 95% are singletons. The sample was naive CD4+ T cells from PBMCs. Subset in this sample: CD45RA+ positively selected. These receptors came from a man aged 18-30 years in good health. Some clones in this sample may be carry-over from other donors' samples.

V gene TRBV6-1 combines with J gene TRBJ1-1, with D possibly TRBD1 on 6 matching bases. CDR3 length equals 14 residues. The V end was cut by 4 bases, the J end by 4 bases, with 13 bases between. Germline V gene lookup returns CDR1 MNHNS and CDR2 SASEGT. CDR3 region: CASSGKQGSTEAFF. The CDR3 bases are TGTGCCAGCAGTGGTAAACAGGGAAGCACTGAAGCTTTCTTT.

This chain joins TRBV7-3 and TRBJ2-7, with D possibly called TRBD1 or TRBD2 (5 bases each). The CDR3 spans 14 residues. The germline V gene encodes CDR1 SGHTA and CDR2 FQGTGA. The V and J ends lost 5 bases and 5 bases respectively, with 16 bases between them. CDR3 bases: TGTGCCAGCAGCCTAGGGTTCCGGGGCGACGAGCAGTACTTC. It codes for CASSLGFRGDEQYF.

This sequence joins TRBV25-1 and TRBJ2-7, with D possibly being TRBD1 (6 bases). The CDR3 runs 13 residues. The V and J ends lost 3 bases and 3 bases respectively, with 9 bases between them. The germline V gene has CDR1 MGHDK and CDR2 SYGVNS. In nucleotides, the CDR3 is TGTGCCAGCAGTGAGGACAGCTACTACGAGCAGTACTTC. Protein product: CASSEDSYYEQYF.

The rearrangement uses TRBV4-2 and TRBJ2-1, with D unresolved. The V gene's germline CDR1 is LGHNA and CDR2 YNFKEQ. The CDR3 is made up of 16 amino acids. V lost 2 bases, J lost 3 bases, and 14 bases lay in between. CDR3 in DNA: TGTGCCAGCAGCCAATTTAAGTTCCGGGTCTACAATGAGCAGTTCTTC. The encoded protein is CASSQFKFRVYNEQFF.

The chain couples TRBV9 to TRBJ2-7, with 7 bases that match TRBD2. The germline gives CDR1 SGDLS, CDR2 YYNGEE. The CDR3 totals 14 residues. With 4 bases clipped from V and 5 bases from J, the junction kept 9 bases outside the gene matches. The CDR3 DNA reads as TGTGCCAGCAGCTCCCCGCGGGAGAGTCACGAGCAGTACTTC. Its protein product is CASSSPRESHEQYF.